This T cell receptor (beta chain) appears in the sequencing data of a study of early T cells in non-severe SARS-CoV-2 infection. Across the whole study: Bulk RNA taken from unsorted whole blood was sequenced, leaving chains unpaired. Study results and caveats: Matching with VDJdb favored anti-spike CD8 responses (missing private and CD4 specificities).

This clonotype has ten or more counts. Its specificity is not known. Each single cDNA molecule received a unique molecular identifier. MiXCR was run by TCRdb on the 5' RACE reads, yielding one entry per CDR3 protein. The table records about 56,000 distinct CDR3 sequences, approximately 15% of them present only once. The CDR3 covers 14 residues. The sequencing used whole blood, collected at baseline. The receptor was derived from an adult who was a healthcare worker with PCR-confirmed SARS-CoV-2 infection or an uninfected control (not recorded which). The chain recombines TRBV21-1 with TRBJ2-7; the DNA was not compared with TRBD1, the D call given in the table. TRBV21-1 is a known pseudogene. The CDR3 DNA reads as TGTGCCAGCAGCGGCCGGGACAGCCACTACGAGCAGTACTTC. Protein sequence: CASSGRDSHYEQYF.